This T cell receptor beta chain was sequenced during a study of Graves' ophthalmopathy and Graves' hyperthyroidism. Study-wide context: Being free of ophthalmopathy for 18 months of follow-up defined stable hyperthyroidism. Findings and limits, study-wide: The model reached about 66% sensitivity and about 72% specificity for predicting ophthalmopathy progression.

This clonotype appeared many times. Its antigen is unidentified. Germline V lookup: CDR1 SQVTM, CDR2 ANQGSEA. CDR3 length equals 12 residues. TCR beta CDR3 amplification used RNA transcripts. The first round was an RT-PCR with HTBI primers, and the second round was a multiplex PCR. TCRdb reprocessed the multiplex PCR reads via MiXCR and lists one record per CDR3 protein. This sample has roughly 1.1 million distinct CDR3 sequences, with less than 45% found just once. Aged 18 to 65, hyperthyroidism patients had been newly diagnosed, with under 2 months' duration. Physicians reached a diagnosis by relying on clinical symptoms, serum thyroxine, TRAb, thyroid ultrasound and orbital computed tomography.

The chain has TRBV29-1 and TRBJ2-7, with D unresolved. The source is an adult man with Graves' hyperthyroidism. Input material: peripheral blood or thyroid tissue (not recorded which). The CDR3 loop is CSVIGKVYEQYF. CDR3 in DNA: TGCAGTGTGATAGGTAAAGTCTACGAGCAGTACTTC.